Sequencing of this TCR beta chain was carried out in a study of blood T cell repertoires in COVID-19 (dated by TCRdb to the early 2020s). For the study in its entirety: The collaborator samples originated in the United States, Italy and Spain and spanned the acute and convalescent phases of COVID-19. The repertoires were released in a freely available public database intended as a resource for research on the immune response to SARS-CoV-2. Samples came from the ongoing ImmuneRACE study (first 160 participants) plus 1,254 subjects from 6 global collaborators. The material from the prospective study consisted of cDNA or gDNA derived from T cells, B-cell-depleted T cells, or PBMCs. Where available, HLA class I and class II types were obtained from metadata supplied by the sample provider rather than from assay-based typing. The sample metadata nearly always contained a de-identified subject ID, COVID-19 status, age in years and sex. Subjects who had been exposed to COVID-19, were actively infected with it, or had recovered from it provided the deeply sampled blood TCRbeta repertoires that made up the dataset. General study outcomes and caveats: The quantity of clinical and demographic metadata differed by source and by participant and was supplied without curation.

Concerning this clone itself: What antigen it recognizes has not been identified. Nothing much larger sits one base from this clone, and base qualities are not available.

For CDR1 and CDR2, the germline V gene lists MNHEY and SVGAGI. The V end gives up 8 bases and the J end 7 bases, leaving 6 bases in the junction not matched to a gene. CDR3 length: 14 amino acids, cysteine to phenylalanine. The read is trimmed to its CDR3 DNA, 42 bases read in frame from base 1. The immunoSEQ Assay, a bias-controlled multiplex PCR, was used to amplify TCRbeta CDR3 regions from genomic DNA. The original methods were these. The number of nucleated cells in each sample was estimated from the amplification of reference gene primers within the assay. Sequence reads were collapsed and filtered to measure the absolute abundance of every unique TCRbeta CDR3 rearrangement. For each sample, productive Simpson clonality was calculated as the square root of Simpson's diversity index across productive rearrangements. Held by TCRdb, this immuneACCESS table contains in-frame sequences only and omits some clones. Under half of the omission traces to an unresolved V gene where checked; the cause of the rest is unknown. V, J and clone size reflect that table, while D and trimming were determined from the DNA. For this sample there are some 95,000 clones; 76% appear just once. Jointly, the top ten make up 7% of the sample.

Whole blood was collected in K2EDTA tubes by collaborating institutions according to the institutions' own protocols. Collaborator samples were shipped for TCRbeta analysis as frozen whole blood, isolated PBMCs, or DNA extracted from either sample type. The chain was built from TRBV6-5 and TRBJ1-6; TRBD1 fits 9 bases in the junction. Sequencing was performed on peripheral blood. This receptor was taken from a man in his sixties or seventies with acute or convalescent COVID-19. CDR3 loop: CASDGQGINSPLHF. The DNA is as follows: TGTGCCAGCGACGGACAGGGGATCAATTCACCCCTCCACTTT.